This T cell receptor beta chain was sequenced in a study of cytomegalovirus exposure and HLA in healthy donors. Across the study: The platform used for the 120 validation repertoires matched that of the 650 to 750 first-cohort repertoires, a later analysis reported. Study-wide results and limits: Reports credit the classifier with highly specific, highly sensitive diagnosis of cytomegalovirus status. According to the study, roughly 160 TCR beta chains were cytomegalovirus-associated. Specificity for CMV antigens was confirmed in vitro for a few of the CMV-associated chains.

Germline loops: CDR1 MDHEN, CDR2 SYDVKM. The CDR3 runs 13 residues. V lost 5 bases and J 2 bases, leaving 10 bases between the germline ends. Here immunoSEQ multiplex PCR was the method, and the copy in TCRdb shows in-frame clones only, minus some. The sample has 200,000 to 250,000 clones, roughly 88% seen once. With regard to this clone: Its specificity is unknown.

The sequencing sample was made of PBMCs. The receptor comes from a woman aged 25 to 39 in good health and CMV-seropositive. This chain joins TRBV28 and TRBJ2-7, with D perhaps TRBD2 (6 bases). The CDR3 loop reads CASSGGTPYEQYF. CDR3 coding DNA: TGTGCCAGCAGTGGCGGGACCCCCTACGAGCAGTACTTC.